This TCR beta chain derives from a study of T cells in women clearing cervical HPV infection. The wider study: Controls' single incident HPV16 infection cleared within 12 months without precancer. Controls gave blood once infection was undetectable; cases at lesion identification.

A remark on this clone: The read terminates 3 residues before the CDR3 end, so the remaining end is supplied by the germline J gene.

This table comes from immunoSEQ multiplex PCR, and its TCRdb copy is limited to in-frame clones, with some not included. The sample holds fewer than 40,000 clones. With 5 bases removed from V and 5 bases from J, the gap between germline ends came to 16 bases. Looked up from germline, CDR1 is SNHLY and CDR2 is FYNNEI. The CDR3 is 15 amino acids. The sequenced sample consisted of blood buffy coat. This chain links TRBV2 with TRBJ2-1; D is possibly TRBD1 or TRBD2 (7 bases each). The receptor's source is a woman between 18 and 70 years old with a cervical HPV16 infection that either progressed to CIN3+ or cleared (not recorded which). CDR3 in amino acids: CASSLGAGQNNEQFF. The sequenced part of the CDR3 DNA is TGTGCCAGCAGTCTAGGAGCGGGACAGAACAATGAG. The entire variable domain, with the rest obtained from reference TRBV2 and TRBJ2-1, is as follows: EPEVTQTPSHQVTQMGQEVILRCVPISNHLYFYWYRQILGQKVEFLVSFYNNEISEKSEIFDDQFSVERPDGSNFTLKIRSTKLEDSAMYFCASSLGAGQNNEQFFGPGTRLTVL.